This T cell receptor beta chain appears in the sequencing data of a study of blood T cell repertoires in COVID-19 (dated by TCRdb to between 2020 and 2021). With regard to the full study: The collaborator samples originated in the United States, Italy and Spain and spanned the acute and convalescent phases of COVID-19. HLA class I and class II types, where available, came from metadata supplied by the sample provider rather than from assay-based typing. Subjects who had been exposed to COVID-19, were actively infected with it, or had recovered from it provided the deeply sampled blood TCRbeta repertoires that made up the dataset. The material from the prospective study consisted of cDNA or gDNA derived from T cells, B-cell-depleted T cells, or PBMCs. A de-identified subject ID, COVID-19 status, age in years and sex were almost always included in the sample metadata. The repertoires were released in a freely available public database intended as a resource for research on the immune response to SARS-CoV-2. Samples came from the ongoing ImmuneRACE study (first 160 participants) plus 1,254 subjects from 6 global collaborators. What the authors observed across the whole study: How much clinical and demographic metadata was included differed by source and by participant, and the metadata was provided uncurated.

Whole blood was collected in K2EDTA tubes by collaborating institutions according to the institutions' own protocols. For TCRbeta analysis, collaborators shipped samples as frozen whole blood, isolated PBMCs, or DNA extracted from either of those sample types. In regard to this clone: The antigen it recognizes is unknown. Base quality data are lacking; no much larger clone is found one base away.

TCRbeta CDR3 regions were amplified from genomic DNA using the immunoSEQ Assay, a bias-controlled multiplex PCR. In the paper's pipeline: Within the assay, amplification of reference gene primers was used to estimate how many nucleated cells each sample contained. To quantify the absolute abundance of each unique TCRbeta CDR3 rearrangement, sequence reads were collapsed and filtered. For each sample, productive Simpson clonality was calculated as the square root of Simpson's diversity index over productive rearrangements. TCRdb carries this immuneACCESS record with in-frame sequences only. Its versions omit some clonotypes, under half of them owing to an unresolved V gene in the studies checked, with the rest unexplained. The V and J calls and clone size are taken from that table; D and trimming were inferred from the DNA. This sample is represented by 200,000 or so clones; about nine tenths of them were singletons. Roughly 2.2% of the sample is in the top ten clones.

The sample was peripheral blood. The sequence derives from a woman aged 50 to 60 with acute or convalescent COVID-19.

The CDR3 loop reads CAGWKVRQETQYF. The DNA is as follows: TGTGCCGGGTGGAAGGTGAGGCAAGAGACCCAGTACTTC. The sequence joins TRBV7-9 to TRBJ2-5; the D gene assignment is ambiguous. From its cysteine to its phenylalanine, the CDR3 spans 13 amino acids. CDR3 DNA only is kept here, 39 bases in frame from base 1. The germline V gene (reference sequence) provides CDR1 SEHNR and CDR2 FQNEAQ. V is shortened by 11 bases, J by 2 bases, and the region joining them spans 15 bases. When the CDR3 is completed using the reference TRBV7-9 and TRBJ2-5 genes on either side, the full variable domain is DTGVSQNPRHKITKRGQNVTFRCDPISEHNRLYWYRQTLGQGPEFLTYFQNEAQLEKSRLLSDRFSAERPKGSFSTLEIQRTEQGDSAMYLCAGWKVRQETQYFGPGTRLLVL.